A selection of T cell receptor beta chains follows, all from one sample in a study of blood T cell repertoires in COVID-19. This table comes from immunoSEQ multiplex PCR, and its TCRdb copy is limited to in-frame clones, with some not included. Counted here are almost 300,000 clones, roughly 86% occurring once; the ten biggest clones make up around 10%. The source material was peripheral blood. The receptors originated from a woman under 40 with COVID-19, enrolled during active disease. Both conserved end residues are part of each CDR3. The D gene is left open where the match is weak. Size tells how often a clone was seen (once, few, many) or the class of an expanded clone, and some rows leave it out.

j_gene | d_gene | v_gene | abundance | CDR3nt | CDR3aa
TRBJ2-7 | NA | TRBV29-1 | NA | TGCAGCGCCTTGGGGGGGCGAGAGTCCTACGAGCAGTACTTC | CSALGGRESYEQYF
TRBJ2-1 | TRBD2 | TRBV5-5 | NA | TGTGCCAGCAGCTTGATAGCGGGGGGGATGTACAATGAGCAGTTCTTC | CASSLIAGGMYNEQFF
TRBJ2-2 | NA | TRBV7-6 | NA | TGTGCCAGCAGCTTAGTGCAGGGCGGCACCGGGGAGCTGTTTTTT | CASSLVQGGTGELFF
TRBJ2-5 | TRBD2 | TRBV13 | NA | TGTGCCAGCAGCTTAGCGGGACTAGTTCAAGAGACCCAGTACTTC | CASSLAGLVQETQYF
TRBJ2-1 | TRBD1 | TRBV5-1 | NA | TGCGCCAGCAGCTTGGGACAGGGGGCCTACAATGAGCAGTTCTTC | CASSLGQGAYNEQFF
TRBJ2-7 | TRBD2 | TRBV5-4 | NA | TGTGCCAGCAGCTTGGGACCGGGGGGAGGCAGGACCTACGAGCAGTACTTC | CASSLGPGGGRTYEQYF
TRBJ1-2 | NA | TRBV5-6 | NA | TGTGCCAGCAGCTTTTGGGCAGGGGCCTCCTATGGCTACACCTTC | CASSFWAGASYGYTF
TRBJ1-1 | NA | TRBV18 | NA | TGTGCCAGCTCTCGGGGGGAGAACACTGAAGCTTTCTTT | CASSRGENTEAFF
TRBJ2-1 | TRBD2 | TRBV10-1 | NA | TGCGCCAGCCAACGGACTAGCGGGGACTTGGACTACAATGAGCAGTTCTTC | CASQRTSGDLDYNEQFF
TRBJ1-6 | NA | TRBV6-2/TRBV6-3 | NA | TGTGCCAGCAGTGTCTCTGGGGCCAATTCACCCCTCCACTTT | CASSVSGANSPLHF
TRBJ1-3 | NA | TRBV19 | NA | TGTGCCAGTAGTATAGTAGCGGCTGGAAACACCATATATTTT | CASSIVAAGNTIYF
TRBJ1-5 | TRBD1 | TRBV19 | NA | TGTGCCAGTAGTACCCAGGGACAGCTCAATCAGCCCCAGCATTTT | CASSTQGQLNQPQHF
TRBJ1-2 | NA | TRBV5-1 | few | TGCGCCAGCAGCTTGGCCCAGGGCTCCCTTTATGGCTACACCTTC | CASSLAQGSLYGYTF
TRBJ1-1 | TRBD1 | TRBV2 | NA | TGTGCCAGCAGTCGACAGGGGGCGGGCACTGAAGCTTTCTTT | CASSRQGAGTEAFF
TRBJ2-1 | TRBD2 | TRBV7-2 | NA | TGTGCCAGCAGCTTACACGGGACTAGCGGGGCCTACAATGAGCAGTTCTTC | CASSLHGTSGAYNEQFF
TRBJ2-1 | NA | TRBV19 | few | TGTGCCAGTAGATTAGGCAGGGGCCGGGCGAATGAGCAGTTCTTC | CASRLGRGRANEQFF
TRBJ2-1 | NA | TRBV6-6 | NA | TGTGCCAGCAGTTCCCCACTCAGCGCGCAGTTCTTC | CASSSPLSAQFF
TRBJ2-5 | TRBD1 | TRBV11-2 | NA | TGTGCCAGCAGCACCGGGACAGGGTACCAAGAGACCCAGTACTTC | CASSTGTGYQETQYF
TRBJ2-3 | TRBD2 | TRBV3-1/TRBV3-2 | NA | TGTGCCAGCAGCCGCGAGACTGGACTAGCGGACAGGAGAGATACGCAGTATTTT | CASSRETGLADRRDTQYF
TRBJ2-3 | TRBD1 | TRBV7-8 | once | TGTGCCAGCAGCGCAAAGCTTGTCGGGACAGGGGCAAATACGCAGTATTTT | CASSAKLVGTGANTQYF
TRBJ1-5 | NA | TRBV29-1 | NA | TGCAGCGTTGGGACCGACGGGGATCAGCCCCAGCATTTT | CSVGTDGDQPQHF
TRBJ1-4 | NA | TRBV5-6 | NA | TGTGCCAGCAGCGGGGGGACCGCTAATGAAAAACTGTTTTTT | CASSGGTANEKLFF
TRBJ1-3 | TRBD1 | TRBV18 | NA | TGTGCCAGCTCACCCCCTGGACAGGGGCGCCTGGGGGGCACCATATATTTT | CASSPPGQGRLGGTIYF
TRBJ1-1 | NA | TRBV6-5 | NA | TGTGCCAGCAGCCAAAGGAGCACTGAAGCTTTCTTT | CASSQRSTEAFF
TRBJ2-1 | NA | TRBV19 | NA | TGTGCCAGTAGTATAGCACAGGGGGGGATCAATGAGCAGTTCTTC | CASSIAQGGINEQFF
TRBJ1-3 | NA | TRBV5-1 | once | TGCGCCAGCAGCTTGGTCGGCAGGGTGGCTGGAAACACCATATATTTT | CASSLVGRVAGNTIYF
TRBJ1-1 | NA | TRBV6-5 | NA | TGTGCCAGCAGTTACGAGGGGGGGACTGTGGCTTTCTTT | CASSYEGGTVAFF
TRBJ2-7 | NA | TRBV18 | NA | TGTGCCAGCTCACCACCGGGCCTCTCCTACGAGCAGTACTTC | CASSPPGLSYEQYF
TRBJ1-2 | TRBD1 | TRBV18 | NA | TGTGCCAGCTCCTGGGACAGATCATATGGCTACACCTTC | CASSWDRSYGYTF
TRBJ1-1 | NA | TRBV18 | NA | TGTGCCAGCTCACCTCAGGGGTTCACTGAAGCTTTCTTT | CASSPQGFTEAFF
TRBJ2-7 | TRBD2 | TRBV4-1 | NA | TGCGCCAGCAGCCTCCTGCCGGGACTAATATACGAGCAGTACTTC | CASSLLPGLIYEQYF
TRBJ1-6 | NA | TRBV10-2 | NA | TGCGCCAGCAGTGACGCAGGAATAGGACGTCGGGGTACCCTCCACTTT | CASSDAGIGRRGTLHF
TRBJ2-2 | TRBD1 | TRBV5-1 | NA | TGCGCCAGCTCGACAGGGGGGGCCGGGGAGCTGTTTTTT | CASSTGGAGELFF
TRBJ1-2 | TRBD1 | TRBV27 | once | TGTGCCAGCAGACTGACAGGGAACTATGGCTACACCTTC | CASRLTGNYGYTF
TRBJ1-6 | NA | TRBV5-1 | once | TGCGCCAGCAGCATCGGACAGAAATCTTCACCCCTCCACTTT | CASSIGQKSSPLHF
TRBJ1-1 | TRBD1 | TRBV5-4 | many | TGTGCCAGCAGCCAGGGACAGCAAACGAACACTGAAGCTTTCTTT | CASSQGQQTNTEAFF
TRBJ1-1 | TRBD1 | TRBV27 | once | TGTGCCAGCAGTTTGTCCCGGGACAGGGCCACTGAAGCTTTCTTT | CASSLSRDRATEAFF
TRBJ1-2 | NA | TRBV30 | NA | TGTGCCTGGAGTGTTGCGTCGCGGCGTCGAGGCTACACCTTC | CAWSVASRRRGYTF
TRBJ1-3 | NA | TRBV28 | NA | TGTGCCAGCACTTTTTCAGGGTCAGGAAACACCATATATTTT | CASTFSGSGNTIYF
TRBJ2-5 | TRBD2 | TRBV19 | NA | TGTGCCAGTAGAAAAACTAGCGCCCAACCAGAGACCCAGTACTTC | CASRKTSAQPETQYF
TRBJ2-2 | NA | TRBV16 | NA | TGTGCCAGCAGCCGAACTACGTCGAACACCGGGGAGCTGTTTTTT | CASSRTTSNTGELFF
TRBJ1-6 | NA | TRBV15 | NA | TGTGCCACCAGCAGTACGCGCGCGACCTATAATTCACCCCTCCACTTT | CATSSTRATYNSPLHF
TRBJ1-1 | NA | TRBV12-3/TRBV12-4 | NA | TGTGCCAATGCGAACCGAGGGAACACTGAAGCTTTCTTT | CANANRGNTEAFF
TRBJ1-5 | NA | TRBV9 | NA | TGTGCCAGCAGCCCCGGCCCTAGGGGTCAGCCCCAGCATTTT | CASSPGPRGQPQHF
TRBJ2-2 | TRBD2 | TRBV2 | NA | TGTGCCAGCAGGGGACTAGGTGGGAACGGGGAGCTGTTTTTT | CASRGLGGNGELFF
TRBJ2-1 | NA | TRBV12-3/TRBV12-4 | NA | TGTGCCAGCAGTTTCCTAGCGACTGAGCAGTTCTTC | CASSFLATEQFF